This T cell receptor beta chain was sequenced during a study of shared clonotypes between healthy human individuals. The germline gives CDR1 SGHNT, CDR2 YYREEE (reference sequence). The CDR3 is 16 amino acids. With 4 bases removed from V and 9 bases from J, the gap between germline ends came to 25 bases. The table came from immunoSEQ multiplex PCR; TCRdb's copy has only in-frame clones and leaves some out. The repertoire holds 2.3 million or so clones, with 93% as singletons. The sequenced sample was naive CD4+ T cells from PBMCs. The sample's subset: CD45RA+ positively selected. The chain couples TRBV5-4 to TRBJ1-1; the D gene is possibly TRBD1 (5 bases). The sequence derives from a man aged 18 to 30 in good health. Some clones in this sample may be carry-over from other donors' samples. DNA of the CDR3: TGTGCCAGCAGCGAGGAAAAAAGCGGAGGGGCTTACAAAGCTTTCTTT. Its translation: CASSEEKSGGAYKAFF.